The clone carrying this T cell receptor (beta chain) was observed at least ten times. Its antigen remains unidentified. These data belong to a study of human T cells and chemical hapten exposure. Notes on the study in general: TCRs exceeding a frequency of 1 in 1000 stayed unchanged under DPC sensitization.

Indicated time point: healthy volunteer bleed at 2 weeks. The authors' total RNA extraction used unfractionated whole blood. Germline CDR1 and CDR2: LGHNA and YSLEER. The CDR3 runs 15 residues. V was pared by 0 bases and J by 7 bases, with 13 bases between. Individual cDNA molecules (in the library) carried attached unique molecular identifiers. In the original analysis: TCRs per sample had a median of approximately 98,000 and ranged from roughly 23,224 to 700,000. TCRdb re-called the RACE reads through MiXCR, storing one row per CDR3 protein. For this entry, the V and J calls and clone size follow TCRdb and not the study's own pipeline. The sample includes about 130,000 distinct CDR3 sequences, roughly 9.5% of them seen just once.

This chain connects TRBV4-3 to TRBJ2-4, with D unresolved. The TCR was taken from a male donor in good health. Some clones in this sample may be carry-over from other donors' samples. Input material: whole blood. The CDR3 sequence is CASSQETGVGNIQYF. The CDR3 DNA sequence: TGCGCCAGCAGCCAAGAGACTGGAGTCGGGAACATTCAGTACTTC.